This T cell receptor beta chain originates from a study of blood T cell repertoires in COVID-19. Study as a whole: Spain, Italy and the United States supplied samples that represented acute and convalescent COVID-19. PBMCs, B-cell-depleted T cells, or T cells were the source of the cDNA or gDNA that made up the material.

V dropped 8 bases and J dropped 6 bases, with 16 bases sitting between them. Germline V gives CDR1 MNHEY, CDR2 SMNVEV (reference sequence). The CDR3 spans 13 residues. As originally analysed: Counts of nucleated cells, estimated from reference gene primer amplification, were obtained. Clones were sequenced by immunoSEQ multiplex PCR, and TCRdb holds only the in-frame ones, with some missing. V and J calls plus clone size are reproduced from that table; the DNA served to infer D and trimming. There are 110,000 to 150,000 clones in the sample; 82% occur only once, and 4% to 5% lies in the top ten. The chain has TRBV27 and TRBJ1-2, with D tentatively TRBD1 (6 bases). Sequencing was performed on peripheral blood. The sequence was obtained from an elderly woman with acute or convalescent COVID-19. CDR3 nucleotide sequence: TGTGCCAGCTCCAAGAGGGGGACGGATGGCTACACCTTC. Translated: CASSKRGTDGYTF.